This T cell receptor beta chain originates from a study of monozygotic twins with inflammatory bowel disease. Study results and limitations: None of the different T cell subtypes could be distinguished from one another. Healthy twins showed more clonotype sharing with others than IBD patients, especially patients with disease activity.

With regard to this clonotype: Its specificity is unknown.

For both chains, the TCRalpha and TCRbeta cDNA went through two nested PCRs of about 15 and 9 cycles. TCRdb re-called the 5' RACE reads, yielding one record per CDR3 amino acid sequence without DNA. The data include 440,000 or so distinct CDR3 sequences; the top ten clones carry around 2.5%. The CDR3 covers 19 residues. The chain uses TRBV12-3 or TRBV12-4 and TRBJ2-3; absent DNA, TCRdb's TRBD2 call cannot be checked. The sequence came from a human donor with ulcerative colitis or Crohn's disease, or a healthy co-twin of an affected twin (not recorded which). Sequenced material: blood. The CDR3 loop reads CASSFVTGVLAGGPSTQYF.